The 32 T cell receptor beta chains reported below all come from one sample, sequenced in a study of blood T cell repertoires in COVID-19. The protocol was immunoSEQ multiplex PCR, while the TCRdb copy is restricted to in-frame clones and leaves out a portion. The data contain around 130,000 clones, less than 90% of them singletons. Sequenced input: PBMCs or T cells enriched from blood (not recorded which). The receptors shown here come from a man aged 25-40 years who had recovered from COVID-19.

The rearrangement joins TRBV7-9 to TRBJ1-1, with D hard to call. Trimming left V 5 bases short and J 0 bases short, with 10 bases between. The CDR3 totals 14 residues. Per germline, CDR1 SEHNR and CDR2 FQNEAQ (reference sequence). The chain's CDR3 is CASSPDTLNTEAFF. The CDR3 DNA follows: TGTGCCAGCAGCCCCGACACTTTGAACACTGAAGCTTTCTTT. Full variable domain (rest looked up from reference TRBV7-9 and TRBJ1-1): DTGVSQNPRHKITKRGQNVTFRCDPISEHNRLYWYRQTLGQGPEFLTYFQNEAQLEKSRLLSDRFSAERPKGSFSTLEIQRTEQGDSAMYLCASSPDTLNTEAFFGQGTRLTVV.

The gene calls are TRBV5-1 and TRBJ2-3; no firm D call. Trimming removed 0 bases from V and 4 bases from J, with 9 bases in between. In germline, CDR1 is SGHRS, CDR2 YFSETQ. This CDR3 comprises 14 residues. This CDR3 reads CASSLAEQADTQYF. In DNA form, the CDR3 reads TGCGCCAGCAGCTTGGCCGAACAAGCAGATACGCAGTATTTT.

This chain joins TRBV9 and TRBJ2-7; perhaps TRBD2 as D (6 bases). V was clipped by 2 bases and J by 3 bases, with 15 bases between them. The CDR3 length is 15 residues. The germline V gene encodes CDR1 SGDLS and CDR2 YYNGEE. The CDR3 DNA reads TGTGCCAGCAGCGTGAGGGATGGGCGGGACTACGAGCAGTACGTC. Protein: CASSVRDGRDYEQYV.

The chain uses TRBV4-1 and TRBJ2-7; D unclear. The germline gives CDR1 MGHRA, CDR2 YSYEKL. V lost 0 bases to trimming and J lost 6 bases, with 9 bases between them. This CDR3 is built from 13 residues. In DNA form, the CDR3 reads TGCGCCAGCAGCCAAGATCCACAGCTCGAGCAGTACTTC. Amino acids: CASSQDPQLEQYF.

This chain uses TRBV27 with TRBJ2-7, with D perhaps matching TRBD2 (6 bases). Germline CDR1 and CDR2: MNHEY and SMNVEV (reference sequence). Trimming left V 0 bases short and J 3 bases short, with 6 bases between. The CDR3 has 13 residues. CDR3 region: CASSLSGGYEQYF. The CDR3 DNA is TGTGCCAGCAGTTTATCGGGGGGCTACGAGCAGTACTTC.

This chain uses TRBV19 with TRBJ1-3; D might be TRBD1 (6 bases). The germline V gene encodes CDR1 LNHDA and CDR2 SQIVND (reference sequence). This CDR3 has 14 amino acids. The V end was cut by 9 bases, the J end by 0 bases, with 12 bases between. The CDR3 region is CASATGYSGNTIYF. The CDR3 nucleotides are TGTGCCAGCGCCACAGGGTACTCTGGAAACACCATATATTTT.

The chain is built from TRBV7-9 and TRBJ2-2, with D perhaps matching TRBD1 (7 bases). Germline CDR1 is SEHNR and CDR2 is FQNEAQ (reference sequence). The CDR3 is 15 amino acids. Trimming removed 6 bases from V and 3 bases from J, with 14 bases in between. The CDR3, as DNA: TGTGCCAGCAGGAAAGGAGGGGGCGACACCGGGGAGCTGTTTTTT. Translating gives CASRKGGGDTGELFF.

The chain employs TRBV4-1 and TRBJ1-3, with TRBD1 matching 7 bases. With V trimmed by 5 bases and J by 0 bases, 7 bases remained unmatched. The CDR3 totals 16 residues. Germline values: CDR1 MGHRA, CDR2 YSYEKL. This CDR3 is CASSDRTGNSGNTIYF. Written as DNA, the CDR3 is TGCGCCAGCAGCGATAGGACAGGCAACTCTGGAAACACCATATATTTT.

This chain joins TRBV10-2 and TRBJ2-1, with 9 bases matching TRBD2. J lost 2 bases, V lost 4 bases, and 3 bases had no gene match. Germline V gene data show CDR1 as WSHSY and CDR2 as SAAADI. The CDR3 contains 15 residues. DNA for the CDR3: TGCGCCAGCAGTGTTAGCGGGAGTACCTACAATGAGCAGTTCTTC. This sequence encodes CASSVSGSTYNEQFF.

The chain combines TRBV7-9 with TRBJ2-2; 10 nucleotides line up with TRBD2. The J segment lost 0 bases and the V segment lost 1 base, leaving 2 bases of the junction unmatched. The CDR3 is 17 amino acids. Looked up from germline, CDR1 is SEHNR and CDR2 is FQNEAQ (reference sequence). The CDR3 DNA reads TGTGCCAGCAGCTTAGGGCTAGCGGGGGCGAACACCGGGGAGCTGTTTTTT. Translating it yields CASSLGLAGANTGELFF.

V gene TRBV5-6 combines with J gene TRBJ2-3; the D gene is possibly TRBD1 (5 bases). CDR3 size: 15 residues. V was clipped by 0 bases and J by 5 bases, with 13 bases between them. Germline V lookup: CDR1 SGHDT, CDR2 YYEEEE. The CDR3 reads CASSLDGHLLDTQYF. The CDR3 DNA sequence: TGTGCCAGCAGCTTGGATGGACACCTTCTAGATACGCAGTATTTT.

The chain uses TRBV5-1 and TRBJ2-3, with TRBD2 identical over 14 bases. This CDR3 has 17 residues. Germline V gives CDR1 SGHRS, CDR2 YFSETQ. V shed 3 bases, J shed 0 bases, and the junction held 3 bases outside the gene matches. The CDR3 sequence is CASSSRLAGGSTDTQYF. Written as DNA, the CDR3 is TGCGCCAGCAGCTCCCGACTAGCGGGGGGGAGCACAGATACGCAGTATTTT. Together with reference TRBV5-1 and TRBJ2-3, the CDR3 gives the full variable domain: KAGVTQTPRYLIKTRGQQVTLSCSPISGHRSVSWYQQTPGQGLQFLFEYFSETQRNKGNFPGRFSGRQFSNSRSEMNVSTLELGDSALYLCASSSRLAGGSTDTQYFGPGTRLTVL.

The CDR3 DNA is TGCGCCAGCAGCTTGGTCGGGACAGGCGGGGAGCTGTTTTTT. This sequence encodes CASSLVGTGGELFF. The V gene is TRBV5-1, the J gene TRBJ2-2; TRBD1 matches 8 bases. The germline CDR1 and CDR2 sequences are SGHRS and YFSETQ. With 0 bases clipped from V and 7 bases from J, the junction kept 2 bases outside the gene matches. This CDR3 has 14 residues.

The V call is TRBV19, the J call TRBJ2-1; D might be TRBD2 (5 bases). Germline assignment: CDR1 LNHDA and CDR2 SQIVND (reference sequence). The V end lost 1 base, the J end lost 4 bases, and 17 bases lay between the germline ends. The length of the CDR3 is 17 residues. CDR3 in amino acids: CASSIGHGSALYNEQFF. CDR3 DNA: TGTGCCAGTAGTATAGGGCACGGTAGCGCCCTGTACAATGAGCAGTTCTTC. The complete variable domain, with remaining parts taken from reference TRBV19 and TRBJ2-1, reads DGGITQSPKYLFRKEGQNVTLSCEQNLNHDAMYWYRQDPGQGLRLIYYSQIVNDFQKGDIAEGYSVSREKKESFPLTVTSAQKNPTAFYLCASSIGHGSALYNEQFFGPGTRLTVL.

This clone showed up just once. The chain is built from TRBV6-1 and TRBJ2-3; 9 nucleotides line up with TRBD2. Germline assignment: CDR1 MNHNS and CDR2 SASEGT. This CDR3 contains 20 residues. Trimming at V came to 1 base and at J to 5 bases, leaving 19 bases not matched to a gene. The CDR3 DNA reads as TGTGCCAGCAGTGAAGGTATGCGGAGCGGGGGGATCCGAGCGGGAGATACGCAGTATTTT. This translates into CASSEGMRSGGIRAGDTQYF.

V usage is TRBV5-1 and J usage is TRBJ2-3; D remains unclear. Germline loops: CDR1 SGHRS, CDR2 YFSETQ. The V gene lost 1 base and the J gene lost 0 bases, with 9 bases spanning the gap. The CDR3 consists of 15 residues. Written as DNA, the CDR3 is TGCGCCAGCAGCTTGAAACAGACCAGCACAGATACGCAGTATTTT. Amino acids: CASSLKQTSTDTQYF.

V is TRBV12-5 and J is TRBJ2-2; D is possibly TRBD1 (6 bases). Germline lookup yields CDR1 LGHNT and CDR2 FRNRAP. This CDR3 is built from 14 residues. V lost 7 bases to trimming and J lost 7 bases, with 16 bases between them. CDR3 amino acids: CASDKQGAGGELFF. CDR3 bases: TGTGCTAGTGACAAACAGGGCGCGGGCGGGGAGCTGTTTTTT.

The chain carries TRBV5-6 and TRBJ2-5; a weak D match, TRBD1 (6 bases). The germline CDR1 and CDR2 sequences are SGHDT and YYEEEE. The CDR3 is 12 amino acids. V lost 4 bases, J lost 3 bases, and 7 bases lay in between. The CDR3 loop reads CASSRTEETQYF. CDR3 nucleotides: TGTGCCAGCAGCCGGACAGAAGAGACCCAGTACTTC. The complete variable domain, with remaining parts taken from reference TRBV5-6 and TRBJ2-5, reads DAGVTQSPTHLIKTRGQQVTLRCSPKSGHDTVSWYQQALGQGPQFIFQYYEEEERQRGNFPDRFSGHQFPNYSSELNVNALLLGDSALYLCASSRTEETQYFGPGTRLLVL.

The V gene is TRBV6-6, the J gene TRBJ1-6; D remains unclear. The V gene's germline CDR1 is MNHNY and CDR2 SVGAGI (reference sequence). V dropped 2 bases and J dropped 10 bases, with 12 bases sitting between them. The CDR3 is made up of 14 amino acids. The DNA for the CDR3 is TGTGCCAGCAGTTACGGGCAGCTGAAATCACCCCTCCACTTT. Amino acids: CASSYGQLKSPLHF.

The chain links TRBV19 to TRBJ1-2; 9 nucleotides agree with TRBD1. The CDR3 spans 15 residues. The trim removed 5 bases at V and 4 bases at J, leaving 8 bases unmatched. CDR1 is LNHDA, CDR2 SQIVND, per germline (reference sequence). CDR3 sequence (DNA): TGTGCCAGTAGTCCCCTGACAGGGGGTATCTATGGCTACACCTTC. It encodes CASSPLTGGIYGYTF.

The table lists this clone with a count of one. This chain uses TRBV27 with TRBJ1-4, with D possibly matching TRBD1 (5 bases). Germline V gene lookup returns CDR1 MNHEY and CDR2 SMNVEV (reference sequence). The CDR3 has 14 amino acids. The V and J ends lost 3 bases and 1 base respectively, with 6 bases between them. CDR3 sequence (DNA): TGTGCCAGCAGTTTGACAGTAACTAATGAAAAACTGTTTTTT. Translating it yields CASSLTVTNEKLFF.

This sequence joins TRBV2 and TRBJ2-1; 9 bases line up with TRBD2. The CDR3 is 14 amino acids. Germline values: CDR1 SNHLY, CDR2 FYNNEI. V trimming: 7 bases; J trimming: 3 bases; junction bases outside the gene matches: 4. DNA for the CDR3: TGTGCCAGCACCGGGACTAGCAGCTACAATGAGCAGTTCTTC. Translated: CASTGTSSYNEQFF.

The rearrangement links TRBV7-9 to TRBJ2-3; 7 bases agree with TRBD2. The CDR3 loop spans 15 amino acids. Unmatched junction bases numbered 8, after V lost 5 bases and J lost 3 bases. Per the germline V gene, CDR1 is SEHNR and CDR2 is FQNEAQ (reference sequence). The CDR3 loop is CASSPSGTETDTQYF. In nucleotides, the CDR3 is TGTGCCAGCAGCCCCAGCGGGACGGAAACAGATACGCAGTATTTT.

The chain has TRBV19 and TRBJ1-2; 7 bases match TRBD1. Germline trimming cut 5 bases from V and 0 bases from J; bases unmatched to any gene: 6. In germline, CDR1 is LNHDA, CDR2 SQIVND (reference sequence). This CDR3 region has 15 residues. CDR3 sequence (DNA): TGTGCCAGTAGTCCGAGGGACAGACCTAACTATGGCTACACCTTC. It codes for CASSPRDRPNYGYTF.

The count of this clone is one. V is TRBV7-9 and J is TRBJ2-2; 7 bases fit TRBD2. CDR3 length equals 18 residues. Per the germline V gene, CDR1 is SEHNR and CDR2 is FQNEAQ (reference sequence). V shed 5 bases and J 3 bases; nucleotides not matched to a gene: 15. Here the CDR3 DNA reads TGTGCCAGCAGCAAAGCGGTCGTAGCTCGGGGGGACACCGGGGAGCTGTTTTTT. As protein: CASSKAVVARGDTGELFF.

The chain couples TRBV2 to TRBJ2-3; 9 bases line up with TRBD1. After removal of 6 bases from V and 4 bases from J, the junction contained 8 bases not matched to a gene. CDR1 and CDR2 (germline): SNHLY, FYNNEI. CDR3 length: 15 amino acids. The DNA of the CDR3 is TGTGCCAGCAGGGGGGGACAGGGCTTGTCAGATACGCAGTATTTT. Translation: CASRGGQGLSDTQYF.

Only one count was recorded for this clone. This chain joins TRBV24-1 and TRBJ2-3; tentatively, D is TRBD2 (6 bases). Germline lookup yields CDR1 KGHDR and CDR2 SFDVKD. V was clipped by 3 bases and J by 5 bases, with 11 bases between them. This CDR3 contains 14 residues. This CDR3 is CATSDGGSRDTQYF. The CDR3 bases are TGTGCCACCAGTGATGGGGGGTCAAGAGATACGCAGTATTTT.

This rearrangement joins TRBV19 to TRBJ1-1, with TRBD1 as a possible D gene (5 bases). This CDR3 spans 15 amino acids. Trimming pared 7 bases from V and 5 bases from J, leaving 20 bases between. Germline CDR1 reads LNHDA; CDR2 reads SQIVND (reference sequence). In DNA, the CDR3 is TGTGCCAGTACCCATCCCGGGGGGGTTCGTACTGAAGCTTTCTTT. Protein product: CASTHPGGVRTEAFF.

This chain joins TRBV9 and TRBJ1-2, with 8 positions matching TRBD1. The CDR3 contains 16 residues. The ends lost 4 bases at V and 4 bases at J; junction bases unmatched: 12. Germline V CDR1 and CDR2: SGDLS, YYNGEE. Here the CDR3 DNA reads TGTGCCAGCAGCTCCCGATCAGGGGGCGCGGTCTATGGCTACACCTTC. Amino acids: CASSSRSGGAVYGYTF.

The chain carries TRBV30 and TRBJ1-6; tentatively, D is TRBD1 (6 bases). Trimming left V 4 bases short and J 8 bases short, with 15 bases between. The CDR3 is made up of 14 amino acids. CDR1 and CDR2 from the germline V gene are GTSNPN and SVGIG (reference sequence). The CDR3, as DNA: TGTGCCTGGACCCTAGGGCAGGGGTATTCACCCCTCCACTTT. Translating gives CAWTLGQGYSPLHF.

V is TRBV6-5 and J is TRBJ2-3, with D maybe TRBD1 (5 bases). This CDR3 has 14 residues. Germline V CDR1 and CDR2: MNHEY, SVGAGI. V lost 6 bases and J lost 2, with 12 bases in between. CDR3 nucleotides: TGTGCCAGCAGCCTTCGACAGTACACAGATACGCAGTATTTT. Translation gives CASSLRQYTDTQYF.

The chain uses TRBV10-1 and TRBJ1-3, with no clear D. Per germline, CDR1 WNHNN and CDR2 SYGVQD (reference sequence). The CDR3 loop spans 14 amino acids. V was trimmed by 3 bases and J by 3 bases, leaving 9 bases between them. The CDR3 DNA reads TGCGCCAGCAGTGATGGAGGGAGTGGAAACACCATATATTTT. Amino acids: CASSDGGSGNTIYF.